The 32 T cell receptor beta chains given below trace back to one sample, sequenced in a study of low-dose radiotherapy and immunotherapy resistance in tumors. This sample's time point: before trial treatment. First-strand cDNA used TRAV- and TRBV-specific primers, covering alpha and beta chains. For amplifying TCRs, the PCR ran for about 20 cycles with Phusion, which was used together with a constant-region primer and the adapter on the V primers. TCRdb ran MiXCR on the reads and lists one entry per CDR3 protein. The repertoire holds under 90,000 distinct CDR3 sequences, with roughly 19% as singletons. The input for sequencing was PBMCs, taken before treatment. The receptors originated from a male donor with prostate cancer.

At least ten counts were recorded for this clonotype. The J gene is TRBJ2-3, the V gene TRBV29-1; no reliable D call. The V end was cut by 4 bases, the J end by 1 base, with 6 bases between. Germline V gene data show CDR1 as SQVTM and CDR2 as ANQGSEA. This CDR3 is 12 amino acids long. The CDR3 nucleotides are TGCAGCGTTGCCCAGGGCACAGATACGCAGTATTTT. Encoded protein: CSVAQGTDTQYF.

This clonotype was found many times. The chain combines TRBV30 with TRBJ2-7, with D perhaps matching TRBD1 (6 bases). V gave up 3 bases and J gave up 6 bases, with 12 bases separating them. The CDR3 runs to 12 residues. Per germline, CDR1 GTSNPN and CDR2 SVGIG (reference sequence). The CDR3, as DNA: TGTGCCTGGAGGGCAGGGACAATCGAGCAGTACTTC. Translation gives CAWRAGTIEQYF.

In this sample, this clonotype turned up a few times. V is TRBV18 and J is TRBJ2-3, with D uncertain. V lost 2 bases and J lost 1, with 7 bases in between. The CDR3 consists of 14 residues. In germline, CDR1 is KGHSH, CDR2 LQKENI. The CDR3 DNA reads as TGTGCCAGCTCACCAAGGGTGGGCACAGATACGCAGTATTTT. This translates into CASSPRVGTDTQYF.

This clonotype came up many times. This chain joins TRBV3-1 and TRBJ1-1, with D possibly TRBD1 on 6 matching bases. Germline loops: CDR1 LGHDT, CDR2 YNNKEL (reference sequence). Trimming shortened V by 1 base and J by 6 bases, and 15 bases separated the two germline ends. This CDR3 comprises 15 residues. CDR3 DNA sequence: TGTGCCAGCAGCCAAGCAGCTGTCGGGGGCTCTGAAGCTTTCTTT. Protein product: CASSQAAVGGSEAFF.

As concerns this clonotype: This likely reflects a read error, since a far larger clone is one base away. The chain uses TRBV7-6 and TRBJ2-7; 8 bases line up with TRBD2. Germline assignment: CDR1 SGHVS and CDR2 FNYEAQ. This CDR3 has 16 residues. The junction had 14 bases not matched to a gene; V was cut back by 3 bases and J by 7 bases. The CDR3 DNA reads TGTGCCAGCAGCTTTTTAGCCGGGGGGGCTTACAATGAGCAGTACTTC. It specifies CASSFLAGGAYNEQYF.

There are many counts of this clonotype. The rearrangement links TRBV2 to TRBJ1-6; the D gene is possibly TRBD1 (5 bases). With 6 bases removed from V and 4 bases from J, the gap between germline ends came to 10 bases. In germline, CDR1 is SNHLY, CDR2 FYNNEI. The CDR3 totals 14 residues. CDR3 sequence (DNA): TGTGCCAGCAGGCAGGGCGGTTATAATTCACCCCTCCACTTT. Translation: CASRQGGYNSPLHF.

In this sample, this clonotype turned up many times. This chain joins TRBV10-3 and TRBJ2-5, with a possible D match to TRBD1 (6 bases). Germline CDR1 ENHRY, CDR2 SYGVKD. V lost 10 bases and J 5 bases, leaving 23 bases between the germline ends. The length of the CDR3 is 15 residues. The CDR3 bases are TGTGCCACTAAGGGGGTAACCACTCGAAGGGAGACCCAGTACTTC. Its translation is CATKGVTTRRETQYF.

The chain has TRBV2 and TRBJ2-7, with 7 positions matching TRBD1. This CDR3 is 14 amino acids long. Germline trimming cut 7 bases from V and 6 bases from J; bases unmatched to any gene: 12. Germline V gene data show CDR1 as SNHLY and CDR2 as FYNNEI. CDR3 residues: CASIQGVSPGEQYF. DNA of the CDR3: TGTGCCAGCATCCAGGGGGTGAGCCCGGGCGAGCAGTACTTC.

Turning to this clonotype: This clone may be a read error of a much larger clone one base away. The chain employs TRBV6-5 and TRBJ2-1; 7 bases fit TRBD2. There are 15 residues in the CDR3. The V gene's germline CDR1 is MNHEY and CDR2 SVGAGI. V lost 11 bases, J lost 1 base, and 11 bases stayed unmatched. The CDR3 DNA is TGTGCCGTCACCCAAGCGGGGAGGTCCTACAATGAGCAGTTCTTC. This translates into CAVTQAGRSYNEQFF.

Many counts were recorded for this clonotype. V and J are TRBV6-2 or TRBV6-3 and TRBJ1-1; a weak D match, TRBD1 (6 bases). The CDR3 is 13 residues long. Germline values: CDR1 MNHEY, CDR2 SVGEGT. Trimming took off 6 bases at V and 5 bases at J, with 13 bases between the two ends. CDR3 residues: CASRKEGGTEAFF. In DNA form, the CDR3 reads TGTGCCAGCAGGAAGGAGGGGGGAACTGAAGCTTTCTTT.

This clonotype was recorded many times. The V gene is TRBV3-1, the J gene TRBJ2-5; D uncertain. V dropped 5 bases and J dropped 2 bases, with 12 bases sitting between them. The CDR3 has 14 amino acids. Germline assignment: CDR1 LGHDT and CDR2 YNNKEL (reference sequence). The CDR3 here is CASSVRTVQETQYF. The CDR3 nucleotides read TGTGCCAGCAGCGTGAGGACGGTTCAAGAGACCCAGTACTTC.

The sample holds many counts of this clonotype. The chain couples TRBV5-1 to TRBJ2-1; perhaps TRBD2 as D (6 bases). The germline CDR1 and CDR2 sequences are SGHRS and YFSETQ. V lost 0 bases and J lost 9, with 10 bases in between. The CDR3 totals 13 residues. Here the CDR3 reads CASSLEGAGEQFF. CDR3 nucleotides: TGCGCCAGCAGCTTGGAGGGAGCGGGTGAGCAGTTCTTC.

In its sample, this clonotype was seen many times. The chain carries TRBV27 and TRBJ1-1, with D uncertain. V lost 5 bases to trimming and J lost 3 bases, with 19 bases between them. The CDR3 is 16 residues long. CDR1 and CDR2 from the germline V gene are MNHEY and SMNVEV (reference sequence). The CDR3 nucleotides are TGTGCCAGCAGTGTTCAGATGCAAAGGTCGGACACTGAAGCTTTCTTT. It codes for CASSVQMQRSDTEAFF.

This clonotype appeared many times. The chain has TRBV6-2 or TRBV6-3 and TRBJ2-2; possibly TRBD2 for D (5 bases). CDR1 is MNHEY and CDR2 is SVGEGT in the germline V gene. V lost 5 bases and J lost 6, with 16 bases in between. The CDR3 length is 15 residues. The CDR3: CASSASLLLAGELFF. Here the CDR3 DNA reads TGTGCCAGCAGTGCTAGCCTACTTTTGGCCGGGGAGCTGTTTTTT.

This clonotype was seen repeatedly, ten times or more. The chain employs TRBV5-6 and TRBJ2-4; tentative D call: TRBD2 (6 bases). This CDR3 contains 14 residues. CDR1 and CDR2 (germline): SGHDT, YYEEEE. V was cut by 1 base and J by 8 bases, with 13 bases left in between. Here the CDR3 DNA reads TGTGCCAGCAGCTTGTTGTCGGGGGAGTACATTCAGTACTTC. Translation gives CASSLLSGEYIQYF.

This clonotype occurred many times. The rearrangement uses TRBV7-2 and TRBJ2-3; 11 nucleotides match TRBD2. Per germline, CDR1 SGHTA and CDR2 FQGNSA. The CDR3 consists of 15 residues. The trim removed 5 bases at V and 10 bases at J, leaving 11 bases unmatched. The CDR3 nucleotides read TGTGCCAGCAGCATAATAGCGGGGGGGTCGGGGCCGCAGTATTTT. This translates into CASSIIAGGSGPQYF.

With respect to this clonotype: It differs at one base from a far larger clone, so likely a read error. This chain uses TRBV6-1 with TRBJ1-4; D unresolved. CDR3 length: 17 amino acids. The V gene's germline CDR1 is MNHNS and CDR2 SASEGT. V dropped 5 bases and J dropped 7 bases, with 23 bases sitting between them. In DNA form, the CDR3 reads TGTGCCAGCAGTCCGGGCCCTTGGGCCATGGGCGGTGAAAAACTGTTTTTT. This translates into CASSPGPWAMGGEKLFF.

This clonotype was counted ten times or more. V gene TRBV19 combines with J gene TRBJ2-2, with 8 bases matching TRBD2. Germline V gene lookup returns CDR1 LNHDA and CDR2 SQIVND (reference sequence). Unmatched junction bases numbered 2, after V lost 7 bases and J lost 4 bases. This CDR3 spans 13 amino acids. The CDR3 spells CASIAGGTGELFF. As DNA, the CDR3 is TGTGCCAGTATTGCGGGGGGCACCGGGGAGCTGTTTTTT.

At least ten counts were recorded for this clonotype. J is TRBJ2-3 and V is TRBV10-1, with 8 bases matching TRBD2. V gave up 4 bases and J gave up 3 bases; unmatched junction bases: 3. Germline CDR1 is WNHNN and CDR2 is SYGVQD (reference sequence). This CDR3 comprises 14 residues. The CDR3 DNA reads TGCGCCAGCAGTGCCGGGGGGGCTACAGATACGCAGTATTTT. Its protein product is CASSAGGATDTQYF.

This clonotype has a handful of counts. The J gene is TRBJ2-1, the V gene TRBV30, with a possible D match to TRBD2 (5 bases). Deletions cut 3 bases from V and 8 bases from J, with 8 bases between. Germline values: CDR1 GTSNPN, CDR2 SVGIG (reference sequence). CDR3 length: 11 residues. This CDR3 reads CAWRERHEQFF. CDR3 nucleotides: TGTGCCTGGAGGGAGCGGCATGAGCAGTTCTTC.

This clonotype has a count of ten or more. This chain links TRBV7-2 with TRBJ1-2; maybe TRBD1 (5 bases). The CDR3 has 13 residues. Trimming removed 4 bases at V and 6 bases at J, with 12 bases between. Germline V gene sequence: CDR1 SGHTA, CDR2 FQGNSA. The CDR3 DNA reads as TGTGCCAGCAGCTACGACAGACTTAATGGCTACACCTTC. The encoded protein is CASSYDRLNGYTF.

This clonotype was recorded many times. The gene calls are TRBV5-1 and TRBJ2-7; TRBD1 might be the D (6 bases). Germline V CDR1 and CDR2: SGHRS, YFSETQ. This CDR3 comprises 13 residues. The germline V and J ends were trimmed by 5 bases and 5 bases, with 14 bases remaining between them. CDR3 sequence (DNA): TGCGCCAGCAGTATGCAGGGGCGGCACGAGCAGTACTTC. Translating gives CASSMQGRHEQYF.

The table lists this clonotype with many counts. J is TRBJ2-1 and V is TRBV7-3, with 9 bases aligning to TRBD1. CDR1 is SGHTA and CDR2 is FQGTGA in the germline V gene. V shed 5 bases and J 6 bases; nucleotides not matched to a gene: 2. The CDR3 has 13 amino acids. CDR3 sequence: CASSPTGGNEQFF. The CDR3 DNA sequence: TGTGCCAGCAGCCCGACAGGGGGCAATGAGCAGTTCTTC. The full variable domain, with the rest looked up from reference TRBV7-3 and TRBJ2-1, is GAGVSQTPSNKVTEKGKYVELRCDPISGHTALYWYRQSLGQGPEFLIYFQGTGAADDSGLPNDRFFAVRPEGSVSTLKIQRTERGDSAVYLCASSPTGGNEQFFGPGTRLTVL.

This clonotype was observed at least ten times. The rearrangement links TRBV29-1 to TRBJ2-3; 8 bases line up with TRBD1. The V segment lost 7 bases and the J segment 1 base; nucleotides outside the gene matches: 7. The CDR3 consists of 14 residues. Germline loops: CDR1 SQVTM, CDR2 ANQGSEA. This chain's CDR3 is CSAPPGQGTDTQYF. The CDR3 bases are TGCAGCGCACCACCGGGACAGGGCACAGATACGCAGTATTTT.

This clonotype showed up many times. The J gene is TRBJ2-1, the V gene TRBV29-1; D call uncertain. V lost 2 bases to trimming and J lost 4 bases, with 0 bases between them. The CDR3 totals 10 residues. Germline values: CDR1 SQVTM, CDR2 ANQGSEA. CDR3 DNA: TGCAGCGTTGAATACAATGAGCAGTTCTTC. Protein: CSVEYNEQFF.

The genes are TRBV5-1 and TRBJ2-1, with a tentative D call TRBD1 (6 bases). Trimming removed 5 bases at V and 5 bases at J, with 11 bases between. Germline lookup yields CDR1 SGHRS and CDR2 YFSETQ. The CDR3 is made up of 13 amino acids. The DNA for the CDR3 is TGCGCCAGCAGACCCAGGACAGACAATGAGCAGTTCTTC. Translated: CASRPRTDNEQFF.

The table lists this clonotype with many counts. The chain employs TRBV29-1 and TRBJ2-2; TRBD1 matches at 7 bases. The CDR3 sequence is 12 residues long. Germline V gene data show CDR1 as SQVTM and CDR2 as ANQGSEA. The V segment lost 5 bases and the J segment 6 bases; nucleotides outside the gene matches: 3. Here the CDR3 reads CSVNRGPGELFF. In DNA, the CDR3 is TGCAGCGTTAACAGGGGCCCCGGGGAGCTGTTTTTT.

In its sample, this clonotype was seen many times. The chain couples TRBV4-1 to TRBJ2-5, with D perhaps matching TRBD2 (6 bases). V lost 8 bases, J lost 1 base, and 17 bases lay in between. Germline CDR1 is MGHRA and CDR2 is YSYEKL. CDR3 length: 15 amino acids. The CDR3 is CASGPGRGLQETQYF. CDR3 nucleotides: TGCGCCAGCGGGCCCGGGCGGGGCCTCCAAGAGACCCAGTACTTC.

This clonotype was detected ten times or more. The chain is built from TRBV5-1 and TRBJ2-5; TRBD2 matches at 8 bases. The V segment lost 2 bases and the J segment 1 base; nucleotides outside the gene matches: 1. Germline V gene lookup returns CDR1 SGHRS and CDR2 YFSETQ. The CDR3 extends over 14 amino acids. The CDR3 nucleotides are TGCGCCAGCAGCTTCCGGGGGGGCCAAGAGACCCAGTACTTC. It codes for CASSFRGGQETQYF. Drawing the rest from reference TRBV5-1 and TRBJ2-5, the complete variable domain is KAGVTQTPRYLIKTRGQQVTLSCSPISGHRSVSWYQQTPGQGLQFLFEYFSETQRNKGNFPGRFSGRQFSNSRSEMNVSTLELGDSALYLCASSFRGGQETQYFGPGTRLLVL.

Ten or more counts support this clonotype. The chain links TRBV20-1 to TRBJ2-2; the D gene is possibly TRBD2 (5 bases). With 5 bases removed from V and 3 bases from J, the gap between germline ends came to 13 bases. Germline V gene data show CDR1 as DFQATT and CDR2 as SNEGSKA (reference sequence). The CDR3 loop spans 14 amino acids. The CDR3 loop reads CSALPPLDTGELFF. CDR3 coding DNA: TGCAGTGCTCTCCCCCCACTAGACACCGGGGAGCTGTTTTTT.

This clonotype was counted a few times. One end of the junction varies from germline; a read error may be responsible. The rearrangement uses TRBV5-3 and TRBJ1-1; D possibly corresponds to TRBD1 (5 bases). TRBV5-3 belongs to the ORF category, with a function that is uncertain. The CDR3 loop spans 14 amino acids. In nucleotides, the CDR3 is TGTGCCAGCAGCTTCCGGGCAGGGCACACTGAAGCTTTCTTT. Protein sequence: CASSFRAGHTEAFF.

This chain uses TRBV19 with TRBJ2-3, with D possibly being TRBD2 (6 bases). The V end was cut by 5 bases, the J end by 1 base, with 16 bases between. The germline V gene encodes CDR1 LNHDA and CDR2 SQIVND (reference sequence). The CDR3 extends over 16 amino acids. Written as DNA, the CDR3 is TGTGCCAGTAGTCCACCGGGACTCCGTCGCACAGATACGCAGTATTTT. Encoded protein: CASSPPGLRRTDTQYF.